This T cell receptor (beta chain) was identified in a study of T cell responses to AZD1222 COVID-19 vaccine. The CDR3 is made up of 14 amino acids. Deletions cut 5 bases from V and 1 base from J, with 9 bases between. Germline CDR1 and CDR2: SGHKS and YYEKEE (reference sequence). Sequenced by immunoSEQ multiplex PCR; TCRdb stores in-frame clones only, minus some. Here the sample spans under 150,000 clones, around 90% being singletons. This sequence joins TRBV5-5 and TRBJ2-2; D is perhaps TRBD1 (5 bases). The source is an adult in good health. Specimen: peripheral blood, collected on day 0 of MenACWY control vaccination. This CDR3 is CASSPGQNTGELFF. CDR3 nucleotides: TGTGCCAGCAGTCCCGGACAGAACACCGGGGAGCTGTTTTTT.